The 3 T cell receptor beta chains listed next were all sequenced from one sample in a study of Ad26.COV2.S vaccination and SARS-CoV-2 variants. Clones were read by immunoSEQ multiplex PCR, and TCRdb kept only the in-frame ones, dropping some. The data hold over 300,000 clones, with about 83% observed a single time. Treatment denoted: 15 to 20 received Ad26.COV2.S at low or high dose, single or two shots; 5 received placebo; per-sample allocation not given. Samples came from day 63 after the first vaccine or placebo injection. The material was peripheral blood, obtained in a trial of Ad26.COV2.S vaccine versus placebo. These TCRs come from a person aged 18-65 years who received the Ad26.COV2.S COVID-19 vaccine or a placebo.

This clone was observed a single time. The rearrangement joins TRBV6-5 to TRBJ1-4; 7 bases agree with TRBD1. V gave up 5 bases and J gave up 5 bases; unmatched junction bases: 5. Germline CDR1 MNHEY, CDR2 SVGAGI. There are 14 residues in the CDR3. CDR3 region: CASSPFRGNEKLFF. CDR3 DNA: TGTGCCAGCAGTCCCTTCAGGGGGAATGAAAAACTGTTTTTT.

The J gene is TRBJ1-1, the V gene TRBV12-3 or TRBV12-4; D gene unclear. This CDR3 has 11 residues. Trimming shortened V by 7 bases and J by 4 bases, and 7 bases separated the two germline ends. CDR3 sequence: CASTWGTEAFF. DNA for the CDR3: TGTGCCAGCACCTGGGGCACTGAAGCTTTCTTT.

V gene TRBV28 combines with J gene TRBJ2-2; 8 bases match TRBD2. V gave up 6 bases and J gave up 4 bases; unmatched junction bases: 16. The CDR3 sequence is 18 residues long. Per the germline V gene, CDR1 is MDHEN and CDR2 is SYDVKM. CDR3 loop: CASRFPSGGGPFTGELFF. The CDR3 coding sequence is TGTGCCAGCAGATTTCCCAGTGGCGGGGGGCCGTTCACCGGGGAGCTGTTTTTT.